Listed below are T cell receptor beta chains from one sample, sequenced in a study of cytomegalovirus exposure and HLA in healthy donors. Measured with immunoSEQ multiplex PCR; TCRdb has only the in-frame clones, and not every one. This sample has about 76,000 clones; roughly 82% occur once, and the top ten carry roughly an eighth. The sample was PBMCs. These receptors were collected from a male donor in good health and CMV-seropositive. CDR3s include the opening cysteine and the closing phenylalanine or tryptophan. D genes are given only for firm matches. Where a row states a size, it is once, few, many or the class of an expanded clone; other rows omit it.

D	size	V	J	DNA	CDR3
TRBD1	few	TRBV5-1	TRBJ2-3	TGCGCCAGCAGAGGACAGGGGGGCCCCACAGATACGCAGTATTTT	CASRGQGGPTDTQYF
TRBD1	few	TRBV19	TRBJ1-5	TGTGCCAGTAGTACCGACAGGGGCGAGAATCAGCCCCAGCATTTT	CASSTDRGENQPQHF
TRBD1	-	TRBV2	TRBJ2-5	TGTGCCAGCAGGGCCGGACAGGGTCCGCGAGAGACCCAGTACTTC	CASRAGQGPRETQYF
TRBD2	-	TRBV19	TRBJ2-2	TGTGCCAGTAGTAATTGGGGGGGCACCGGGGAGCTGTTTTTT	CASSNWGGTGELFF
TRBD1	-	TRBV7-3	TRBJ1-2	TGCGCCAGCAGCCAAGAAGGGACAGGGCTAAGTGGCTACACCTTC	CASSQEGTGLSGYTF
-	-	TRBV4-3	TRBJ2-7	TGCGCCAGCAGCCAAGGCACCGGGTCTTTAAGCGAGCAGTACTTC	CASSQGTGSLSEQYF
TRBD1	-	TRBV18	TRBJ2-1	TGTGCCAGCTCACTCACCGGGACAGGGGAGTTCTTC	CASSLTGTGEFF
-	-	TRBV19	TRBJ1-1	TGTGCCAGTAGTATAAGACAGACCTTGAACACTGAAGCTTTCTTT	CASSIRQTLNTEAFF
TRBD2	few	TRBV6-5	TRBJ2-3	TGTGCCAGCAGCACACGACTAGCGGGGGGTGGTACGCAGTATTTT	CASSTRLAGGGTQYF
-	-	TRBV5-1	TRBJ2-7	TGCGCCAGCAGCGTGGGGGCTAGCGGTGTCTACGAGCAGTACTTC	CASSVGASGVYEQYF
TRBD1	few	TRBV6-4	TRBJ2-2	TGTGCCATCAGTGAGACAGGGGCGAACACCGGGGAGCTGTTTTTT	CAISETGANTGELFF
TRBD2	few	TRBV7-7	TRBJ2-1	TGTGCCAGCAGCCTCTGGACTAGCGGGAGTGGCAATGAGCAGTTCTTC	CASSLWTSGSGNEQFF
-	-	TRBV18	TRBJ1-4	TGTGCCAGCTCACCCAAAAAACGGACGGAGGCAACTAATGAAAAACTGTTTTTT	CASSPKKRTEATNEKLFF
-	few	TRBV4-1	TRBJ1-1	TGCGCCAGCAGCCAACATTCAAATCGCTTTTATGGGCCTGAAGCTTTCTTT	CASSQHSNRFYGPEAFF
-	-	TRBV18	TRBJ1-4	TGTGCCAGCTCACCACCGCAGGGTACGAGTGAAAAACTGTTTTTT	CASSPPQGTSEKLFF
-	-	TRBV6-6	TRBJ2-3	TGTGCCAGCAGTCCAACGTCGGTCTCAGATACGCAGTATTTT	CASSPTSVSDTQYF
-	-	TRBV9	TRBJ2-7	TGTGCCAGCAGCGTAGGAGGTACCTACGAGCAGTACTTC	CASSVGGTYEQYF
-	-	TRBV9	TRBJ2-1	TGTGCCAGCAGCCTTTCCTACAATGAGCAGTTCTTC	CASSLSYNEQFF
TRBD1	-	TRBV7-9	TRBJ2-1	TGTGCCAGCAGCTTAGTGGGGACAGGGGGCTACAATGAGCAGTTCTTC	CASSLVGTGGYNEQFF
TRBD2	once	TRBV6-5	TRBJ2-7	TGTGCCAGCAGAGGACTAGCGGAAAGCTCCTACGAGCAGTACTTC	CASRGLAESSYEQYF
-	-	TRBV7-9	TRBJ2-2	TGTGCCAGCAGTCTTCAGGGCACCGGGGAGCTGTTTTTT	CASSLQGTGELFF
-	-	TRBV21-1	TRBJ1-4	TGTGCCAGCAGCAAAGTCCCCAGGGACAAGAATGAAAAACTGTTTTTT	CASSKVPRDKNEKLFF
TRBD1	-	TRBV23-1	TRBJ1-6	TGCGCCAGCAGTCATCCCACAGGGGATAATTCACCCCTCCACTTT	CASSHPTGDNSPLHF